The sequence of this T cell receptor beta chain was determined in a study of T-cell memory formation after mild COVID-19. Study summary: Largely, TCR clusters stayed within a single donor. Study-wide results and caveats: Clones that contracted clustered mainly in CM and EM if CD4+ and in EMRA if CD8+. Clones contracting across day 15 to 85 had a balanced CD4/CD8 profile; later expanding clones leaned CD4+.

TCRdb re-called the 5' RACE reads through MiXCR, storing one row per CDR3 protein. The repertoire holds under 200,000 distinct CDR3 sequences, with roughly 31% as singletons. This clonotype was found a few times. Its specificity is unknown. CDR3 size: 16 residues. Germline V gene data show CDR1 as SGHRS and CDR2 as YFSETQ. Trimming took off 5 bases at V and 1 base at J, with 19 bases between the two ends. The sequenced material came from PBMCs or a T cell subset sorted from them (not recorded which). This TCR was recovered from an adult woman who had mild COVID-19 (a few samples of this study predate the infection). Cell type and time point are not known. The V and J genes are TRBV5-1 and TRBJ2-7, with D perhaps TRBD1 (5 bases). The CDR3 here is CASRGGADLWSYEQYF. The CDR3 coding sequence is TGCGCCAGCAGGGGTGGGGCAGACCTCTGGTCCTACGAGCAGTACTTC.